This T cell receptor beta chain was identified during a study of T cell responses to AZD1222 COVID-19 vaccine. About the research overall: Second doses that came at about 4 or about 12 weeks were put together.

General observations from the study: Vaccine-associated CD4 TCRs ranged over spike, dominating at 160-218 and 743-854. Just five or six AZD1222 recipients tested seropositive at baseline. The donors showed a predominance of white British ancestry and of females, with possible underestimation of clonal diversity.

For this clone: As yet, its antigen is unknown.

Germline CDR1 reads KGHSH; CDR2 reads LQKENI. The CDR3 consists of 14 residues. Trimming left V 6 bases short and J 1 base short, with 10 bases between. Using immunoSEQ multiplex PCR, the repertoire was profiled, and TCRdb retains in-frame clones only, with some absent. Of under 200,000 clones in the sample, approximately 94% are singletons; the top ten hold 7% to 9.5%. The origin of this receptor is an adult in good health. The chain employs TRBV18 and TRBJ2-1, with a possible D match to TRBD2 (6 bases). The source was peripheral blood, collected on day 0 of AZD1222 vaccination. The CDR3, as DNA: TGTGCCAGCTCCAGCGGGCCTTCCTACAATGAGCAGTTCTTC. The encoded protein is CASSSGPSYNEQFF.